Sequencing of this TCR beta chain was carried out in a study of T cell responses to AZD1222 COVID-19 vaccine. Study summary: Second-dose intervals near 4 or 12 weeks were combined. Study conclusions and caveats: It was only a handful of AZD1222 recipients who were seropositive at baseline. White British ancestry dominated among donors, who included more females, and clonal diversity was possibly underestimated.

For this clone: What it binds is not known.

Profiled with immunoSEQ multiplex PCR; TCRdb holds only in-frame clones, not every one. The table lists 85,000 to 130,000 clones, over 75% of them singletons. The CDR3 loop spans 19 amino acids. V was pared by 0 bases and J by 4 bases, with 23 bases between. The germline gives CDR1 SGHNT, CDR2 YYREEE (reference sequence). Specimen: peripheral blood, collected on day 0 of AZD1222 vaccination. The chain recombines TRBV5-4 with TRBJ1-3, with D uncertain. This clonotype was sampled from an adult in good health. The CDR3 sequence: CASSLDGDRAELAGNTIYF. DNA of the CDR3: TGTGCCAGCAGCTTGGATGGGGATAGGGCGGAACTCGCGGGAAACACCATATATTTT.